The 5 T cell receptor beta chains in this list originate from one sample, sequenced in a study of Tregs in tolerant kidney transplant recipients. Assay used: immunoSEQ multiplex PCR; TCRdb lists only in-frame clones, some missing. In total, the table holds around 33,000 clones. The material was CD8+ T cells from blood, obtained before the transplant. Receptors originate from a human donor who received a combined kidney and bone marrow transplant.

The sequenced CDR3 bases are TGTGCCAGCAGCTTACCTTCTAGCGGGGTTGATGAG. Encoded protein: CASSLPSSGVDE. The entire CDR3 protein is CASSLPSSGVDEQFF. This chain uses TRBV7-9 with TRBJ2-1, with 9 bases matching TRBD2. The read stops 3 residues short of the end of the CDR3; the missing end is completed from the germline J gene. The J segment lost 8 bases and the V segment lost 2 bases, leaving 7 bases of the junction unmatched. This CDR3 is 15 amino acids long. Germline V lookup: CDR1 SEHNR, CDR2 FQNEAQ (reference sequence).

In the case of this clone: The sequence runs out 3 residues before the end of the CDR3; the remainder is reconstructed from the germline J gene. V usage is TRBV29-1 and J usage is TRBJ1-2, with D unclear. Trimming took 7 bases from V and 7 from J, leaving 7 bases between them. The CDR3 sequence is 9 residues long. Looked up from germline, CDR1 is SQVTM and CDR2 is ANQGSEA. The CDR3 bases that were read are TGCAGCGCTGACCTTGGC. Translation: CSADLG. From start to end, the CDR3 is CSADLGYTF.

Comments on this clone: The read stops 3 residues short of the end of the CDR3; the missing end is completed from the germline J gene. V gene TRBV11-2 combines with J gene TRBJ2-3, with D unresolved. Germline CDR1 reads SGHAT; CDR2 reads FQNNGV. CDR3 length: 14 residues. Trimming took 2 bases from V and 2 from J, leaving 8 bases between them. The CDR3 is CASSLRHPTDTQYF. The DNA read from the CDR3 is TGTGCCAGCAGCTTAAGACATCCCACAGATACG. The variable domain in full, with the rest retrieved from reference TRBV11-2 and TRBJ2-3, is EAGVAQSPRYKIIEKRQSVAFWCNPISGHATLYWYQQILGQGPKLLIQFQNNGVVDDSQLPKDRFSAERLKGVDSTLKIQPAKLEDSAVYLCASSLRHPTDTQYFGPGTRLTVL.

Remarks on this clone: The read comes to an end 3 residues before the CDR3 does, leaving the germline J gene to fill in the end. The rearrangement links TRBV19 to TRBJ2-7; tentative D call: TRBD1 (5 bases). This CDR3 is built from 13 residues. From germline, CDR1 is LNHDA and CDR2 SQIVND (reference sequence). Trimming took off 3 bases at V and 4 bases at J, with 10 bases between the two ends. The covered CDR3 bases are TGTGCCAGTAGTATGGGCAGGGATTACGAG. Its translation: CASSMGRDYE. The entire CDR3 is CASSMGRDYEQYF.

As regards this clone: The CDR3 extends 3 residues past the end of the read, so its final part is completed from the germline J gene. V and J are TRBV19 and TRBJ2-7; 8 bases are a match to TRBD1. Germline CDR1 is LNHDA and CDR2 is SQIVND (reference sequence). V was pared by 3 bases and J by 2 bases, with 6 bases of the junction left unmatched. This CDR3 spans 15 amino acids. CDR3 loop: CASSMGTGDPYEQYF. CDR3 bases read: TGTGCCAGTAGTATGGGGACAGGTGATCCCTACGAG.